This TCR beta chain was sequenced during a study of blood T cell repertoires in COVID-19. Study overall: Nucleic acid was either cDNA or gDNA, and it came from T cells, B-cell-depleted T cells, or PBMCs.

Germline assignment: CDR1 SGHRS and CDR2 YFSETQ. The CDR3 contains 15 residues. Unmatched junction bases numbered 9, after V lost 0 bases and J lost 7 bases. Sequencing used immunoSEQ multiplex PCR; TCRdb keeps in-frame clones, though not all of them. The profile shows a few hundred thousand clones, around 82% of them singletons. The chain couples TRBV5-1 to TRBJ2-7, with 8 bases lining up with TRBD1. Sequenced material: peripheral blood. The receptor was isolated from a woman in her late teens or twenties with acute or convalescent COVID-19. CDR3 protein: CASSLAQGDPKEQYF. CDR3 nucleotide sequence: TGCGCCAGCAGCTTGGCACAGGGGGACCCCAAGGAGCAGTACTTC.